This T cell receptor (beta chain) is drawn from a study of T cell responses to AZD1222 COVID-19 vaccine. Points from the study as a whole: No repertoire was sampled before or during the peak T cell response, only after it.

On this clone itself: The antigen is not known.

The V end was cut by 7 bases, the J end by 0 bases, with 16 bases between. Germline V gene sequence: CDR1 SGDLS, CDR2 YYNGEE. The CDR3 extends over 15 amino acids. The assay was immunoSEQ multiplex PCR, and TCRdb's table has in-frame clones only and misses some. The sample has about 140,000 clones; 85% to 95% are singletons. This clonotype was obtained from an adult who received the AZD1222 COVID-19 vaccine. The chain combines TRBV9 with TRBJ2-5; D uncertain. This material consisted of peripheral blood, taken 28 days after the second AZD1222 dose. The CDR3 sequence: CASLTGGRYQETQYF. The CDR3 DNA reads as TGTGCCAGCCTGACTGGCGGCAGGTACCAAGAGACCCAGTACTTC.